This T cell receptor beta chain was sequenced for a study of persistence of HIV-infected CD4 T cells (dated by TCRdb to about 2020). Broadly, across the study: Suppressive ART had been received by participants for a median of roughly eight years. CMV- and HIV-1 Gag-responding CD4+ T cells were isolated from ART-treated individuals so that antigen-driven clonal expansion of HIV-1-infected cells could be examined. Anti-CD3/anti-CD28 stimulation activated a higher proportion of cells, with a lower memory fraction, than antigen stimulation. Peripheral blood samples of up to about 180 mL were obtained at multiple time points, with the exception of two participants, for whom leukapheresis was performed at a single time point. Proviral sequencing was used to assess clonality among infected cells, whereas TCRbeta sequencing gauged the clonality of all cells within each sorted population. For the TCR cluster analysis across participants, about 8 participants were included for CMV and over five participants for Gag. Here is what the overall study found, with its caveats: Bulk TCR analyses could not be restricted to the rare CMV-responding cells that actually carried HIV-1 proviruses. Enrichment of degenerate expanded CDR3beta sequences was found in antigen-responding cells, suggesting convergent selection of CD4+ responses to CMV and Gag. TCRbeta richness in CMV- and Gag-responding cells was significantly lower than in anti-CD3/anti-CD28-responding cells; CMV-responding cells had higher oligoclonality than CD3/CD28-stimulated and Gag-responding cells. Only a small number of individuals took part in the study, and only a limited range of antigens was tested. A correlation was observed between TCR oligoclonality and proviral oligoclonality within the same sorted populations.

According to the germline V gene, CDR1 reads SGHTA and CDR2 reads FQGNSA. V lost 6 bases and J lost 4 bases; the stretch between them is 13 bases long. From the cysteine up to the phenylalanine, the CDR3 has a length of 14 residues. Here the CDR3 DNA is all that survives: 42 bases in frame from base 1. The immunoSEQ hsTCRB assay version 4 in survey mode was used to sequence TCRbeta repertoires from genomic DNA. For TCRbeta sequencing, genomic DNA was diluted to around 11 ng/uL, with up to about 1 ug used per sample. Turning to the authors' computational methods: Analysis of the TCRbeta data was done in ImmunoSeq Analyzer 3.0, and diversity was computed on productive nucleotide rearrangements. Lower-bound TCR diversity was estimated with the improved Chao index, and clonality with the Gini coefficient using the Immunarch R package. When different nucleotide rearrangements encoded the same CDR3beta amino acid sequence, each rearrangement was treated as a distinct clonotype. Differential abundance analysis identified TCRbeta sequences significantly enriched in antigen-responding cells relative to anti-CD3/anti-CD28-activated cells. Using predicted peptide-MHC specificity as the basis, GLIPH2 grouped TCRs into clusters, both for each participant individually and for the merged data sets that combined participants. TCRdb retrieved this table from immuneACCESS and kept in-frame rearrangements only. Not all clones are present; in checked studies, unresolved V genes account for under half, and no reason is known for the remainder. V and J calls and clone size follow that table, whereas D and trimming were derived from the DNA. The sample table lists about 37,000 clones, roughly 89% of them with a count of one. 1.3% of the sample is held by the ten biggest clonotypes.

What the treatment or condition label conveys for this sample: suppressive antiretroviral therapy. As a nonspecific positive control representing the CD4+ T cell repertoire, the cells were stimulated with anti-CD3/anti-CD28 magnetic beads. Responding CD4+ T cells were sorted on the basis of upregulation of both CD40 ligand and CD69. HIV-1-infected adults in whom suppressive ART had been started during chronic infection were enrolled as participants. For at least 4 years, the participants' plasma HIV-1 RNA had been undetectable, below 50 copies/mL. To be included, participants needed a CD4+ T cell count above 400 cells/uL and a positive CMV serology. Before stimulation, PBMCs were isolated using density centrifugation and then depleted of CD8+ T cells. For 18 hours, CD8-depleted PBMCs were stimulated with anti-CD28/CD49d costimulation, a CD40-blocking antibody, and enfuvirtide, which was added to prevent new infections. Cells were sorted on a Beckman Coulter MoFlo Legacy or XDP sorter, with propidium iodide excluding dead cells. The QIAamp DNA Mini Kit was used for genomic DNA extraction from samples above one million cells, and the Quick-DNA Microprep Kit was used otherwise.

On this clone itself: Its antigen target is currently unknown. The record has no base qualities; no much larger clone is one base away.

The sequences come from CD4+ T cells sorted from PBMCs after roughly 18-hour stimulation, collected from a patient who received antiretroviral therapy. Sample cell subset or site, as interpreted from the label and publication: CD40L+CD69+ CD4 T cells responding to anti-CD3/anti-CD28 beads, representing the overall repertoire. The sequence joins TRBV7-2 to TRBJ1-3; the D gene cannot be named for sure. This TCR was sampled from an adult man with HIV who was CMV-seropositive. The CDR3 has the sequence CASSPGLSGNTIYF. The nucleotide sequence reads TGTGCCAGCAGTCCCGGGCTTTCGGGAAACACCATATATTTT. Supplemented by the reference TRBV7-2 and TRBJ1-3 proteins around the CDR3, the complete variable domain is GAGVSQSPSNKVTEKGKDVELRCDPISGHTALYWYRQSLGQGLEFLIYFQGNSAPDKSGLPSDRFSAERTGGSVSTLTIQRTQQEDSAVYLCASSPGLSGNTIYFGEGSWLTVV.